Listed below are T cell receptor beta chains from one sample, sequenced in a study of cytomegalovirus exposure and HLA in healthy donors. Profiling relied on immunoSEQ multiplex PCR, and the TCRdb table lists in-frame clones only, not all of them. The sample lists 100,000 to 150,000 clones; 70% to 80% were seen once. The sample comprised PBMCs. The receptors were gathered from a woman aged 50 to 65 in good health and CMV-seronegative. Both conserved end residues are part of each CDR3. The order of the fields is clone size, D gene, V gene, J gene, CDR3 protein, CDR3 DNA. A D gene is named only where the DNA matches it firmly. Size is stated for part of the rows, as once, few or many counts, or as a class when the clone is expanded.

abundance: -
d_gene: TRBD1
v_gene: TRBV4-3
j_gene: TRBJ2-1
CDR3aa: CASSQEGRSQGANEQFF
CDR3nt: TGCGCCAGCAGCCAAGAGGGGCGCTCCCAGGGGGCTAATGAGCAGTTCTTC

abundance: -
d_gene: TRBD2
v_gene: TRBV9
j_gene: TRBJ2-1
CDR3aa: CASSVSLGLGADEQFF
CDR3nt: TGTGCCAGCAGCGTGAGTCTGGGACTAGGAGCGGATGAGCAGTTCTTC

abundance: -
d_gene: TRBD1
v_gene: TRBV19
j_gene: TRBJ1-4
CDR3aa: CASSPGQGATNEKLFF
CDR3nt: TGTGCCAGTAGTCCAGGACAGGGGGCAACTAATGAAAAACTGTTTTTT

abundance: -
d_gene: -
v_gene: TRBV7-9
j_gene: TRBJ2-2
CDR3aa: CASGPWRREAGELFF
CDR3nt: TGTGCCAGCGGCCCTTGGAGGAGAGAGGCCGGGGAGCTGTTTTTT

abundance: -
d_gene: -
v_gene: TRBV5-1
j_gene: TRBJ2-1
CDR3aa: CASSLVSEAAEQFF
CDR3nt: TGCGCCAGCAGCTTGGTCTCGGAGGCTGCAGAGCAGTTCTTC

abundance: once
d_gene: -
v_gene: TRBV28
j_gene: TRBJ1-2
CDR3aa: CASSLGPDGYTF
CDR3nt: TGTGCCAGCAGTTTAGGGCCTGATGGCTACACCTTC

abundance: -
d_gene: TRBD1
v_gene: TRBV5-1
j_gene: TRBJ1-1
CDR3aa: CATRTGGEQNTEAFF
CDR3nt: TGCGCCACCAGGACAGGGGGCGAGCAGAACACTGAAGCTTTCTTT

abundance: -
d_gene: TRBD1
v_gene: TRBV6-1
j_gene: TRBJ2-7
CDR3aa: CASEEGRGIGEQYF
CDR3nt: TGTGCCAGCGAAGAGGGCAGGGGGATAGGCGAGCAGTACTTC

abundance: -
d_gene: -
v_gene: TRBV6-5
j_gene: TRBJ1-5
CDR3aa: CASRAGANQPQNF
CDR3nt: TGTGCCAGCCGGGCGGGAGCCAATCAGCCCCAGAATTTT

abundance: -
d_gene: TRBD1
v_gene: TRBV28
j_gene: TRBJ1-5
CDR3aa: CASSSDRGGSNQPQHF
CDR3nt: TGTGCCAGCAGTTCGGACAGGGGAGGTAGCAATCAGCCCCAGCATTTT

abundance: -
d_gene: -
v_gene: TRBV5-4
j_gene: TRBJ2-3
CDR3aa: CASSSGSVSDTQYF
CDR3nt: TGTGCCAGCAGCTCTGGCAGTGTCTCAGATACGCAGTATTTT

abundance: -
d_gene: -
v_gene: TRBV7-3
j_gene: TRBJ1-1
CDR3aa: CASSPNPTGGAVDTEAFF
CDR3nt: TGTGCCAGCAGCCCAAACCCGACTGGGGGGGCGGTGGACACTGAAGCTTTCTTT

abundance: -
d_gene: -
v_gene: TRBV10-3
j_gene: TRBJ1-5
CDR3aa: CAISGGGNQPQHF
CDR3nt: TGTGCCATCAGTGGGGGGGGAAATCAGCCCCAGCATTTT

abundance: few
d_gene: -
v_gene: TRBV28
j_gene: TRBJ1-2
CDR3aa: CASSLANGYTF
CDR3nt: TGTGCCAGCAGTCTAGCGAATGGCTACACCTTC

abundance: -
d_gene: -
v_gene: TRBV5-6
j_gene: TRBJ2-1
CDR3aa: CASSLRRRESLYNEQFF
CDR3nt: TGTGCCAGCAGCTTACGACGGCGGGAATCCCTTTACAATGAGCAGTTCTTC

abundance: -
d_gene: TRBD2
v_gene: TRBV4-2
j_gene: TRBJ2-5
CDR3aa: CASSDGTSWETQYF
CDR3nt: TGTGCCAGCAGCGACGGGACTAGTTGGGAGACCCAGTACTTC

abundance: once
d_gene: TRBD2
v_gene: TRBV5-1
j_gene: TRBJ2-3
CDR3aa: CASSLAGTSLSDTQYF
CDR3nt: TGCGCCAGCAGCTTGGCGGGGACTAGTCTCTCAGATACGCAGTATTTT

abundance: -
d_gene: TRBD1
v_gene: TRBV5-4
j_gene: TRBJ2-1
CDR3aa: CASSLWTGGQGAGNEQFF
CDR3nt: TGTGCCAGCAGCTTGTGGACTGGTGGGCAGGGGGCCGGTAATGAGCAGTTCTTC

abundance: once
d_gene: TRBD1
v_gene: TRBV5-1
j_gene: TRBJ1-1
CDR3aa: CASSYRQGLTEAFF
CDR3nt: TGCGCCAGCAGCTACCGACAGGGGCTCACTGAAGCTTTCTTT

abundance: -
d_gene: -
v_gene: TRBV6-5
j_gene: TRBJ1-2
CDR3aa: CASSYLGQAIVYTF
CDR3nt: TGTGCCAGCAGTTACTTGGGGCAGGCTATCGTCTACACCTTC

abundance: -
d_gene: TRBD1
v_gene: TRBV4-3
j_gene: TRBJ2-2
CDR3aa: CASSPGQVIANTGELFF
CDR3nt: TGCGCCAGCAGCCCGGGACAGGTGATAGCGAACACCGGGGAGCTGTTTTTT

abundance: -
d_gene: -
v_gene: TRBV15
j_gene: TRBJ2-7
CDR3aa: CATSFRGAGTEQYF
CDR3nt: TGTGCCACCAGCTTCCGGGGGGCCGGGACCGAGCAGTACTTC

abundance: -
d_gene: -
v_gene: TRBV30
j_gene: TRBJ1-2
CDR3aa: CAWIRTEVGGYTF
CDR3nt: TGTGCCTGGATCCGGACAGAGGTCGGTGGCTACACCTTC

abundance: -
d_gene: TRBD2
v_gene: TRBV30
j_gene: TRBJ2-3
CDR3aa: CAWSVQPSGRVRSTDTQYF
CDR3nt: TGTGCCTGGAGTGTGCAACCTAGCGGGAGGGTCAGGAGCACAGATACGCAGTATTTT

abundance: -
d_gene: -
v_gene: TRBV4-1
j_gene: TRBJ2-5
CDR3aa: CASSQDAGQNFQETQYF
CDR3nt: TGCGCCAGCAGCCAAGATGCGGGACAGAACTTCCAAGAGACCCAGTACTTC

abundance: -
d_gene: -
v_gene: TRBV5-8
j_gene: TRBJ1-5
CDR3aa: CASSLRGPQPQHF
CDR3nt: TGTGCCAGCAGCTTGAGGGGTCCCCAGCCCCAGCATTTT

abundance: -
d_gene: -
v_gene: TRBV19
j_gene: TRBJ1-2
CDR3aa: CASARGLEYGYTF
CDR3nt: TGTGCCAGTGCCAGGGGTTTGGAGTATGGCTACACCTTC

abundance: -
d_gene: TRBD2
v_gene: TRBV11-2
j_gene: TRBJ2-7
CDR3aa: CASSSRRLAAYEQYF
CDR3nt: TGTGCCAGCAGCTCTAGGCGTCTAGCGGCCTACGAGCAGTACTTC

abundance: -
d_gene: TRBD2
v_gene: TRBV7-9
j_gene: TRBJ2-2
CDR3aa: CASSFRLAGTGELFF
CDR3nt: TGTGCCAGCAGCTTTCGGCTAGCGGGGACCGGGGAGCTGTTTTTT

abundance: -
d_gene: TRBD2
v_gene: TRBV5-1
j_gene: TRBJ2-3
CDR3aa: CASSKGGYSRGTDTQYF
CDR3nt: TGCGCCAGCAGCAAGGGAGGGTATTCTAGGGGCACAGATACGCAGTATTTT

abundance: -
d_gene: TRBD1
v_gene: TRBV9
j_gene: TRBJ2-1
CDR3aa: CASSVDRGWYNEQFF
CDR3nt: TGTGCCAGCAGCGTCGACAGGGGGTGGTACAATGAGCAGTTCTTC

abundance: few
d_gene: TRBD1
v_gene: TRBV6-1
j_gene: TRBJ1-5
CDR3aa: CASPGQGNSNQPQHF
CDR3nt: TGTGCCAGCCCCGGACAGGGGAATAGCAATCAGCCCCAGCATTTT

abundance: -
d_gene: TRBD2
v_gene: TRBV4-2
j_gene: TRBJ2-3
CDR3aa: CASRQAGGSDTQYF
CDR3nt: TGTGCCAGCAGGCAGGCGGGAGGGTCTGATACGCAGTATTTT

abundance: -
d_gene: -
v_gene: TRBV6-5
j_gene: TRBJ1-2
CDR3aa: CASSPSSPSGYTF
CDR3nt: TGTGCCAGCAGTCCCAGTAGCCCTAGTGGCTACACCTTC

abundance: -
d_gene: TRBD2
v_gene: TRBV27
j_gene: TRBJ2-7
CDR3aa: CASSTGTRGFIPGQQYF
CDR3nt: TGTGCCAGCAGTACCGGGACTAGGGGGTTTATCCCGGGTCAGCAGTACTTC

abundance: -
d_gene: -
v_gene: TRBV7-3
j_gene: TRBJ2-3
CDR3aa: CASSSLGVPTDTQYF
CDR3nt: TGTGCCAGCAGCTCCCTAGGAGTTCCCACAGATACGCAGTATTTT

abundance: -
d_gene: TRBD2
v_gene: TRBV19
j_gene: TRBJ2-5
CDR3aa: CASSGGSEETQYF
CDR3nt: TGTGCCAGTAGCGGCGGGAGTGAAGAGACCCAGTACTTC

abundance: -
d_gene: TRBD1
v_gene: TRBV5-1
j_gene: TRBJ1-4
CDR3aa: CASSWRGRQGERTNEKLFF
CDR3nt: TGCGCCAGCAGCTGGAGGGGTCGACAGGGAGAGCGAACTAATGAAAAACTGTTTTTT

abundance: few
d_gene: -
v_gene: TRBV7-9
j_gene: TRBJ2-1
CDR3aa: CASSSGFGNEQFF
CDR3nt: TGTGCCAGCAGCTCAGGGTTCGGCAATGAGCAGTTCTTC

abundance: -
d_gene: -
v_gene: TRBV5-6
j_gene: TRBJ1-2
CDR3aa: CASSLADGYTF
CDR3nt: TGTGCCAGCAGCTTGGCTGATGGCTACACCTTC